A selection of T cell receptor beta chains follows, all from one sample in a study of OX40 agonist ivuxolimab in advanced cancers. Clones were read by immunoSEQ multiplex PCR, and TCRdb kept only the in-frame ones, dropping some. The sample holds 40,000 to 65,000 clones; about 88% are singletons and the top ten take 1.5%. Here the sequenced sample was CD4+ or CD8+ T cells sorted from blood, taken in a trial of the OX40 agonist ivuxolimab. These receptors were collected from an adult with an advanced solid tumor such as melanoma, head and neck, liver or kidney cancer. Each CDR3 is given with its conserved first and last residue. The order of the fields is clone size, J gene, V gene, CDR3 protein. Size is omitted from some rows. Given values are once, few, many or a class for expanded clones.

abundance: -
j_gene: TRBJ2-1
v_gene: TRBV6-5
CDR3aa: CASQRGNYQGNEQFF

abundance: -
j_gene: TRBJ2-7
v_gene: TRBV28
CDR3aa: CASGQNSYEQYF

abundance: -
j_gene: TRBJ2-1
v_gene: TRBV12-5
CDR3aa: CASGLVVEAEQFF

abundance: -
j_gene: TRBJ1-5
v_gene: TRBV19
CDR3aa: CATGPGQGTYSNQPQHF

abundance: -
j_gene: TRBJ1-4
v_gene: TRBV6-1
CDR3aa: CASSEKLGRVSEKLFF

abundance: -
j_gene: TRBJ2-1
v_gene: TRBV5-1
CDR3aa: CASSPGGYNEQFF

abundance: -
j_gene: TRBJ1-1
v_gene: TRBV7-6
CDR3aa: CASSWEGKDTEAFF

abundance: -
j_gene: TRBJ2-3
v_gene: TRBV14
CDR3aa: CASSQRDTQYF

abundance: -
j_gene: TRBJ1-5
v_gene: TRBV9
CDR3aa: CASSVGGTMGNQPQHF

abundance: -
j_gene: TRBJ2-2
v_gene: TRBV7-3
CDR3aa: CASSPGVNGAGELFF

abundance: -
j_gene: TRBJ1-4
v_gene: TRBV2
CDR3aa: CASSRLRTQNEKLFF

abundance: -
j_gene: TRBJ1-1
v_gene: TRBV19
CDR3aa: CASSISGANTEAFF

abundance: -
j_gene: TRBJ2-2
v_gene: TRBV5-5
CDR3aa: CASSLDRGENTGELFF

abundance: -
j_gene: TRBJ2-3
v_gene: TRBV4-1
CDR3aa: CASSQVPASLATDTQYF

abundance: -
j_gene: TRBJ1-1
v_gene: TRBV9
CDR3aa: CASSVEYYTEAFF

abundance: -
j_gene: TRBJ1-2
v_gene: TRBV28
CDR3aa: CASIGTFYGYTF

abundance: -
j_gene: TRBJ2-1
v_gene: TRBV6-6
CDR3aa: CASSFPRGTGLQEQFF

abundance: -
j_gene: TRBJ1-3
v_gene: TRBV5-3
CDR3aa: CARSKDSDSGNTIYF

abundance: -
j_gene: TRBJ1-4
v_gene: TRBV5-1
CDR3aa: CASSLGNRGKEVF

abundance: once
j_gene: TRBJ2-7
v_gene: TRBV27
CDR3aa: CASSLGGAVYEQYF

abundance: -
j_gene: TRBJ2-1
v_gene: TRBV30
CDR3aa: CAWTDSGNEQFF

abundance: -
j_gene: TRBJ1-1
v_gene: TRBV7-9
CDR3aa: CASSKGTRTANAEAFF

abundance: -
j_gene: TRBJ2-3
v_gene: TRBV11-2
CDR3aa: CASSSQGTVSTDTQYF

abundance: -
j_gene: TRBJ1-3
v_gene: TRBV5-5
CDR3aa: CASSYGTGYHTIYF